Sequencing of this T cell receptor (beta chain) was carried out in a study of blood T cell repertoires in COVID-19. Overall study context: PBMCs, B-cell-depleted T cells, or T cells were the source of the cDNA or gDNA that made up the material.

The protocol was immunoSEQ multiplex PCR, while the TCRdb copy is restricted to in-frame clones and leaves out a portion. The profile shows 200,000 to 300,000 clones, 80% to 90% of them singletons. Trimming left V 5 bases short and J 4 bases short, with 15 bases between. Germline V gene lookup returns CDR1 SGHRS and CDR2 YFSETQ. CDR3 length: 14 residues. This clone was seen a few times. The source of this sequence is a woman in her forties with acute or convalescent COVID-19. This sequence joins TRBV5-1 and TRBJ1-1; D remains ambiguous. Specimen: peripheral blood. The CDR3 bases are TGCGCCAGCAGGATTAGGGAGGCGGTCACTGAAGCTTTCTTT. Translated: CASRIREAVTEAFF. Combining the CDR3 with reference TRBV5-1 and TRBJ1-1 gives the whole variable domain KAGVTQTPRYLIKTRGQQVTLSCSPISGHRSVSWYQQTPGQGLQFLFEYFSETQRNKGNFPGRFSGRQFSNSRSEMNVSTLELGDSALYLCASRIREAVTEAFFGQGTRLTVV.